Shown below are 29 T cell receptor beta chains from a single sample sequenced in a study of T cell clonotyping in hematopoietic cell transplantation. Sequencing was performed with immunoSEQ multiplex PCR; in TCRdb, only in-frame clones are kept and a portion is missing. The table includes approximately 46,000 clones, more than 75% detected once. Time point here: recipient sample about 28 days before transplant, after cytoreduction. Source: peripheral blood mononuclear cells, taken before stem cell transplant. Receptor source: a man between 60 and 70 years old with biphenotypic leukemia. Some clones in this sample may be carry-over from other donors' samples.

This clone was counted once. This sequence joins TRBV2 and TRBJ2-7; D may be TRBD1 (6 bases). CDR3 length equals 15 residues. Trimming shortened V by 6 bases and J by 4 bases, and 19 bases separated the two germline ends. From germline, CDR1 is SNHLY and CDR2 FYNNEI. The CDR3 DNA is TGTGCCAGCAGGAACCGGGACAATAGCCGGTACGAGCAGTACTTC. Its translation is CASRNRDNSRYEQYF.

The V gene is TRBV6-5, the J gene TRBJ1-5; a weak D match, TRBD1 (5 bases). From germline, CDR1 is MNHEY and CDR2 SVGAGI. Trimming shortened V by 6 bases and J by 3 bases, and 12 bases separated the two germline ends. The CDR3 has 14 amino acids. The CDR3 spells CASSLRGANQPQHF. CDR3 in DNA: TGTGCCAGCAGCCTCCGAGGGGCCAATCAGCCCCAGCATTTT.

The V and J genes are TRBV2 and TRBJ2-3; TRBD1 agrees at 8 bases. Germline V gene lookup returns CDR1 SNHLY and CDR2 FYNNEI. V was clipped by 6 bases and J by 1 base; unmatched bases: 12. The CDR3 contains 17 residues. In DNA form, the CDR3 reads TGTGCCAGCAGGTATTCAGACAGGGGAGGAGGCACAGATACGCAGTATTTT. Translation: CASRYSDRGGGTDTQYF.

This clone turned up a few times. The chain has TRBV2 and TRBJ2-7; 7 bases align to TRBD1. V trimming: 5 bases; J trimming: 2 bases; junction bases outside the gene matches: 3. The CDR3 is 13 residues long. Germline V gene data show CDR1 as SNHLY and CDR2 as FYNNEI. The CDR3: CASSFTGAYEQYF. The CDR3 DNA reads TGTGCCAGCAGTTTTACAGGGGCCTACGAGCAGTACTTC.

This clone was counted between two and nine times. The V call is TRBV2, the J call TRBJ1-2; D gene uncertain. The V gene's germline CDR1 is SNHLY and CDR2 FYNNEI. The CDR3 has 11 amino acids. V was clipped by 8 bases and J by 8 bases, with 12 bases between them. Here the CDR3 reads CASRWEIGYTF. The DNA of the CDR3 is TGTGCCAGCCGTTGGGAGATAGGCTACACCTTC. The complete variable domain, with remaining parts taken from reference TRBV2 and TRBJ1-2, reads EPEVTQTPSHQVTQMGQEVILRCVPISNHLYFYWYRQILGQKVEFLVSFYNNEISEKSEIFDDQFSVERPDGSNFTLKIRSTKLEDSAMYFCASRWEIGYTFGSGTRLTVV.

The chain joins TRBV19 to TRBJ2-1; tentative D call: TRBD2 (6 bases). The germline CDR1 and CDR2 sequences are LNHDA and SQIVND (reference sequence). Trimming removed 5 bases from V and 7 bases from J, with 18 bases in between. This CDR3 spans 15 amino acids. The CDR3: CASSSPGVRRNEQFF. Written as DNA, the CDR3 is TGTGCCAGTAGTTCCCCGGGAGTCCGGCGAAATGAGCAGTTCTTC.

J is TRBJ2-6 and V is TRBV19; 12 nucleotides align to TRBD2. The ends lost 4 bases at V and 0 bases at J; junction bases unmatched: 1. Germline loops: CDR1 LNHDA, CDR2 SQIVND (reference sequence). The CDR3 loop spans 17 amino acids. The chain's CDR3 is CASSRLAGASGANVLTF. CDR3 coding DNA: TGTGCCAGTAGTAGACTAGCGGGAGCCTCTGGGGCCAACGTCCTGACTTTC.

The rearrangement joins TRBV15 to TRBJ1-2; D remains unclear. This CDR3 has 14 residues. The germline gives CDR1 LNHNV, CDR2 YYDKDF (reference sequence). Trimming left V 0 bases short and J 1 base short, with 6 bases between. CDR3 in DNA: TGTGCCACCAGCAGAGAGAGGGTTAACTATGGCTACACCTTC. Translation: CATSRERVNYGYTF.

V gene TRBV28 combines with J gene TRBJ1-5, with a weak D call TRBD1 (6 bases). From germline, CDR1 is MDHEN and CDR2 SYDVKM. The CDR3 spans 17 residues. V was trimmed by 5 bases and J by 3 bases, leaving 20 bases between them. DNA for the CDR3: TGTGCCAGCAGTCTTCTCCGGGGACAAGCCTCCAATCAGCCCCAGCATTTT. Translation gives CASSLLRGQASNQPQHF.

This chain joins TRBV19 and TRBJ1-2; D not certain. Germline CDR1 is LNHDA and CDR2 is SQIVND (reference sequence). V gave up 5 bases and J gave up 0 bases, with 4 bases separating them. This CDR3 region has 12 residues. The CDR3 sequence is CASSLTNYGYTF. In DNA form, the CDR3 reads TGTGCCAGTAGTCTTACTAACTATGGCTACACCTTC.

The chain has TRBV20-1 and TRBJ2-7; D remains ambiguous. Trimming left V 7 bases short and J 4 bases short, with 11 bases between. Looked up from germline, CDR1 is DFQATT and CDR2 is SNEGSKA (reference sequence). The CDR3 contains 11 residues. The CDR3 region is CSVGSLYEQYF. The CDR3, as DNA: TGCAGTGTAGGTAGTCTTTACGAGCAGTACTTC.

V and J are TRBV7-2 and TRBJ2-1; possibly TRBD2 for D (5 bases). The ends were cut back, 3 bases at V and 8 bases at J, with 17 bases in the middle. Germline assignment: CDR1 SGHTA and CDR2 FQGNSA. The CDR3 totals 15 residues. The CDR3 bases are TGTGCCAGCAGCTTGAGGTATTCGGGGTTCGATGAGCAGTTCTTC. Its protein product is CASSLRYSGFDEQFF.

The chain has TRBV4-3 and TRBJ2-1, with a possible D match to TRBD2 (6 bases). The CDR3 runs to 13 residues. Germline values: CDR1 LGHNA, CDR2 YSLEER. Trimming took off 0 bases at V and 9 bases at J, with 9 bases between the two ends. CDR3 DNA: TGCGCCAGCAGCCAAGAGAGGAGGGGTGAGCAGTTCTTC. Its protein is CASSQERRGEQFF.

CDR3 coding DNA: TGTGCCAGCAGCTTGGAAGGGGACGTGGACAAAAACATTCAGTACTTC. It encodes CASSLEGDVDKNIQYF. This chain links TRBV5-7 with TRBJ2-4; D tentatively fits TRBD1 or TRBD2 (5 bases each). TRBV5-7 is assigned to the ORF class and has an uncertain function. With 0 bases removed from V and 3 bases from J, the gap between germline ends came to 13 bases. The length of the CDR3 is 16 residues.

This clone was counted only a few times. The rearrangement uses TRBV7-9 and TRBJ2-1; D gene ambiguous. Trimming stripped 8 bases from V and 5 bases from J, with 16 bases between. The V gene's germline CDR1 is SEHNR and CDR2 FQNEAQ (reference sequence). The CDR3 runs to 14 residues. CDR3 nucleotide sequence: TGTGCCAGCTCACGACGCCCTATGAACAATGAGCAGTTCTTC. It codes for CASSRRPMNNEQFF. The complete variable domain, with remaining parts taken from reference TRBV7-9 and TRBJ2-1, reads DTGVSQNPRHKITKRGQNVTFRCDPISEHNRLYWYRQTLGQGPEFLTYFQNEAQLEKSRLLSDRFSAERPKGSFSTLEIQRTEQGDSAMYLCASSRRPMNNEQFFGPGTRLTVL.

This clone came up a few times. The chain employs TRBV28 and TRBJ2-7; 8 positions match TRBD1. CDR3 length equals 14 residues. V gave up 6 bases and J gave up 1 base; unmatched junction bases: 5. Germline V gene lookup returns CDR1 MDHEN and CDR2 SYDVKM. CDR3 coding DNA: TGTGCCAGCAGCCCCGGGACAGGATCCTACGAGCAGTACTTC. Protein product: CASSPGTGSYEQYF.

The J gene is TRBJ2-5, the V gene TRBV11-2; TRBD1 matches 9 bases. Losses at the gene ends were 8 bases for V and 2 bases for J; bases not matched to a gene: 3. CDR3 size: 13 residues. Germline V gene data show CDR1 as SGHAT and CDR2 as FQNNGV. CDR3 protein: CASGTGRQETQYF. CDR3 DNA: TGTGCCAGCGGGACAGGGCGTCAAGAGACCCAGTACTTC.

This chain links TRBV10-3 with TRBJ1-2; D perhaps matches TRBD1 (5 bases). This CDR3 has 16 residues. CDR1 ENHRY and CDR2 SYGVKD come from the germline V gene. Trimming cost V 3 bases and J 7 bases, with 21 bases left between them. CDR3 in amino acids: CAISDLVGAPSSGYTF. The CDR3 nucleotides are TGTGCCATCAGTGATCTGGTAGGGGCCCCGAGTAGTGGCTACACCTTC.

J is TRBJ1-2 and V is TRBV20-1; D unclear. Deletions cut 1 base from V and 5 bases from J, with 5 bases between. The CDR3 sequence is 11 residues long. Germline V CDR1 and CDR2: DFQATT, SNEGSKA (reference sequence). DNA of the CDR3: TGCAGTGCTAGAGCCGGTTATGGCTACACCTTC. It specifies CSARAGYGYTF.

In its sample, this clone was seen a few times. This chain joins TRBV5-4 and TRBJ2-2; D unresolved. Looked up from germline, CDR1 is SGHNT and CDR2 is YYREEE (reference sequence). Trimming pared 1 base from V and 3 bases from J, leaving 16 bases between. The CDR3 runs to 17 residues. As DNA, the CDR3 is TGTGCCAGCAGCTTGAATCCCCCGGCCTCCTACACCGGGGAGCTGTTTTTT. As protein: CASSLNPPASYTGELFF.

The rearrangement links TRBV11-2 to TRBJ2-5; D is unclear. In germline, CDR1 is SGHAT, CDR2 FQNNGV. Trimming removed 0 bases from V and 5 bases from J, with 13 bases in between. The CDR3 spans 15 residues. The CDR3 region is CASSLDGRLGETQYF. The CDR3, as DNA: TGTGCCAGCAGCTTAGATGGCAGGTTGGGGGAGACCCAGTACTTC.

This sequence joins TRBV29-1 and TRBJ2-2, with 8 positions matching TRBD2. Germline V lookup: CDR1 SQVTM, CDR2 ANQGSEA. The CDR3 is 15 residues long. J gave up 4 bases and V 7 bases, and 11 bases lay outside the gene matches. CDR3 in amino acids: CSGLVSGSITGELFF. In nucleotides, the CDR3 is TGCAGCGGGTTGGTAAGCGGGAGCATCACCGGGGAGCTGTTTTTT.

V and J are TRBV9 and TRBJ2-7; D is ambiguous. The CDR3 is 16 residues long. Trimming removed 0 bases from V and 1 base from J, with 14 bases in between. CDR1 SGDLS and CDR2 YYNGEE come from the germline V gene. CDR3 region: CASSVGLQSRSYEQYF. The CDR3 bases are TGTGCCAGCAGCGTAGGCTTACAGAGTAGGTCCTACGAGCAGTACTTC.

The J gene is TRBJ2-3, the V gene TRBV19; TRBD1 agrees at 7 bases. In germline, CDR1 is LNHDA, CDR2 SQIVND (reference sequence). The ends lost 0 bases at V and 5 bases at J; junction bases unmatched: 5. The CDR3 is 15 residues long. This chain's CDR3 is CASSIDDRVRDTQYF. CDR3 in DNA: TGTGCCAGTAGTATAGATGACAGGGTTAGAGATACGCAGTATTTT.

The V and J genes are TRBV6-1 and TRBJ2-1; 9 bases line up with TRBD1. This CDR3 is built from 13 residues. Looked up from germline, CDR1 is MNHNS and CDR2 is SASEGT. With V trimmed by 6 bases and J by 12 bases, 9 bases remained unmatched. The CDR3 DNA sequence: TGTGCCAGCAGCACAACACAGGGGGCAAGGCAGTTCTTC. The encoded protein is CASSTTQGARQFF.

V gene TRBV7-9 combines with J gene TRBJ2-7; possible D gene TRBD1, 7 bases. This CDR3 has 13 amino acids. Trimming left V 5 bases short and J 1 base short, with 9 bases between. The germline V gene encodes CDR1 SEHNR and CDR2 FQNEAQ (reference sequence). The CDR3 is CASSPGGSYEQYF. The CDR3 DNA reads TGTGCCAGCAGCCCAGGGGGGTCCTACGAGCAGTACTTC.

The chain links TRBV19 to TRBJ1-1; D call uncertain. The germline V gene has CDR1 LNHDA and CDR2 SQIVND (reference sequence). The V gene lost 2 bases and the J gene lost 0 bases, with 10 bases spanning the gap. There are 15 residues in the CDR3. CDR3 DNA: TGTGCCAGTAGTATACGCCGATTGATGAACACTGAAGCTTTCTTT. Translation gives CASSIRRLMNTEAFF.

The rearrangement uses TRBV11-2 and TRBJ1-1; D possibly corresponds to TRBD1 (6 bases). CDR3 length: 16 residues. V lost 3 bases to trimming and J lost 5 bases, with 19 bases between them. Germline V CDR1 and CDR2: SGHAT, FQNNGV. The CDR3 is CASSFSGAIRRTEAFF. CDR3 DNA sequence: TGTGCCAGCAGCTTTTCGGGGGCCATTCGGAGGACTGAAGCTTTCTTT.

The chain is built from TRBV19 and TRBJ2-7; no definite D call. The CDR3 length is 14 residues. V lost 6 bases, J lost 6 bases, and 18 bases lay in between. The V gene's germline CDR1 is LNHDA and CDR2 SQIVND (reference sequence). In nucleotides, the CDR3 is TGTGCCAGTAGAATAACATCACAGAGACGCGAGCAGTACTTC. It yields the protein CASRITSQRREQYF.